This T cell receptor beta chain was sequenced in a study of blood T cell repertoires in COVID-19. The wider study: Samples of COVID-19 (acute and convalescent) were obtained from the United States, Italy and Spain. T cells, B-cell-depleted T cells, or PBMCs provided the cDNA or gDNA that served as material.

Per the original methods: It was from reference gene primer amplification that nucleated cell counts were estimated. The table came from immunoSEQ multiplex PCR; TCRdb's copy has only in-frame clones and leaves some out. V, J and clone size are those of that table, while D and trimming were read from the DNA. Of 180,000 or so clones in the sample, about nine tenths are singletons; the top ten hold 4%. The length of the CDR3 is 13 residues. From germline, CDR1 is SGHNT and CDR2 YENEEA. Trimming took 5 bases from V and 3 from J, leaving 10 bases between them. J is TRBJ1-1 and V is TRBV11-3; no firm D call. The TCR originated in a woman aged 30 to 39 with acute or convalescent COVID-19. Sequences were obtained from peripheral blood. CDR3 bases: TGTGCCAGCAGCCGGCGGCGGGACACTGAAGCTTTCTTT. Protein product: CASSRRRDTEAFF.